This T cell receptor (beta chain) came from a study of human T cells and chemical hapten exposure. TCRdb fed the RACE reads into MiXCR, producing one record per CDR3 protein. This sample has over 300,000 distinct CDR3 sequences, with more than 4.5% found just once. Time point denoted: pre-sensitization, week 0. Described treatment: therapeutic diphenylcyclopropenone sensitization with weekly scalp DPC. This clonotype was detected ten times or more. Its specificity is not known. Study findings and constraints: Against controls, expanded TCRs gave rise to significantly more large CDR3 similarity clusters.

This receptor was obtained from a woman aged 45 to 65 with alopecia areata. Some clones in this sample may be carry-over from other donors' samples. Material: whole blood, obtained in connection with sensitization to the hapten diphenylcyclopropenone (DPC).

CDR3 nucleotides: TGTGCCTGGAGTGTACAAAGGAACACTGAAGCTTTCTTT. This translates into CAWSVQRNTEAFF. The genes are TRBV30 and TRBJ1-1; D uncertain. In germline, CDR1 is GTSNPN, CDR2 SVGIG (reference sequence). The CDR3 sequence is 13 residues long. V lost 0 bases, J lost 1 base, and 6 bases lay in between.